Each of the 27 T cell receptor beta chains below was sequenced from the same sample in a study of blood T cell repertoires in COVID-19. The data were produced by immunoSEQ multiplex PCR, yet TCRdb's version contains in-frame clones alone and is incomplete. The sample contains approximately 170,000 clones, roughly 84% of which appear only once. Sequencing was performed on peripheral blood. The receptor set was obtained from an older man with COVID-19, enrolled during active disease.

The gene calls are TRBV5-1 and TRBJ2-5, with 12 bases lining up with TRBD2. From germline, CDR1 is SGHRS and CDR2 YFSETQ. This CDR3 region has 14 residues. The V and J ends lost 3 bases and 3 bases, in that order; junction bases with no gene match: 0. For the CDR3, the DNA is TGCGCCAGCAGCTCTAGCGGGGGGGAAGAGACCCAGTACTTC. This sequence encodes CASSSSGGEETQYF.

This chain connects TRBV19 to TRBJ1-2, with D uncertain. The germline V and J ends were trimmed by 6 bases and 1 base, with 6 bases remaining between them. The CDR3 contains 12 residues. Germline CDR1 reads LNHDA; CDR2 reads SQIVND (reference sequence). The CDR3 reads CASSLRNYGYTF. DNA for the CDR3: TGTGCCAGTAGCCTCCGTAACTATGGCTACACCTTC.

This sequence joins TRBV4-3 and TRBJ1-6; D unresolved. CDR1 is LGHNA and CDR2 is YSLEER in the germline V gene. CDR3 length: 15 amino acids. The V end lost 0 bases, the J end lost 9 bases, and 12 bases lay between the germline ends. DNA of the CDR3: TGCGCCAGCAGCCAAGATCGGTTCGAGAGTTCACCCCTCCACTTT. Translating it yields CASSQDRFESSPLHF.

The chain employs TRBV7-2 and TRBJ2-3; 7 bases are shared with TRBD1. The V segment lost 4 bases and the J segment 3 bases; nucleotides outside the gene matches: 7. The germline CDR1 and CDR2 sequences are SGHTA and FQGNSA. There are 15 residues in the CDR3. The CDR3 DNA sequence: TGTGCCAGCAGCTCCGGACAGGTCGGTACAGATACGCAGTATTTT. Amino acids: CASSSGQVGTDTQYF.

The chain employs TRBV15 and TRBJ1-5; 7 bases match TRBD1. V shed 1 base and J 5 bases; nucleotides not matched to a gene: 5. The CDR3 runs 15 residues. Germline V gives CDR1 LNHNV, CDR2 YYDKDF (reference sequence). The chain's CDR3 is CATSRVGTEDQPQHF. The CDR3 coding sequence is TGTGCCACCAGCAGAGTCGGGACAGAAGATCAGCCCCAGCATTTT.

The chain carries TRBV3-1 (or the pseudogene TRBV3-2) and TRBJ1-1; possibly TRBD1 for D (5 bases). V was clipped by 5 bases and J by 5 bases, with 15 bases between them. In germline, CDR1 is LGHDT, CDR2 YNNKEL (reference sequence). The CDR3 runs to 14 residues. CDR3 in DNA: TGTGCCAGCAGCGTCCAAAGGGGTCAAACTGAAGCTTTCTTT. Its translation: CASSVQRGQTEAFF.

This clone was seen repeatedly, ten times or more. The chain uses TRBV4-3 and TRBJ1-3; the match to TRBD1 covers 7 bases. This CDR3 is 15 amino acids long. V gave up 3 bases and J gave up 0 bases; unmatched junction bases: 2. Germline V lookup: CDR1 LGHNA, CDR2 YSLEER. The CDR3 DNA reads as TGCGCCAGCAGCCATGGGACAGCCTCTGGAAACACCATATATTTT. This sequence encodes CASSHGTASGNTIYF.

The genes are TRBV6-1 and TRBJ1-4; no reliable D call. The V end lost 6 bases, the J end lost 3 bases, and 8 bases lay between the germline ends. The CDR3 has 13 residues. The germline V gene has CDR1 MNHNS and CDR2 SASEGT. The DNA of the CDR3 is TGTGCCAGCAGAGGCAGGCCTAATGAAAAACTGTTTTTT. This sequence encodes CASRGRPNEKLFF.

The rearrangement links TRBV4-1 to TRBJ1-2, with D uncertain. The germline gives CDR1 MGHRA, CDR2 YSYEKL. CDR3 length: 11 residues. The ends were cut back, 10 bases at V and 5 bases at J, with 11 bases in the middle. CDR3 DNA sequence: TGCGCCACTTCGACGGGGTATGGCTACACCTTC. The encoded protein is CATSTGYGYTF.

V gene TRBV12-3 or TRBV12-4 combines with J gene TRBJ1-2; D not resolved. This CDR3 has 13 amino acids. V lost 6 bases and J lost 8, with 16 bases in between. CDR3 nucleotide sequence: TGTGCCAGCAGGTTGAGGGAGGGTAGGGGCTACACCTTC. It codes for CASRLREGRGYTF.

In this sample, this clone turned up once. V and J are TRBV25-1 and TRBJ1-2; D unresolved. CDR1 is MGHDK and CDR2 is SYGVNS in the germline V gene. The CDR3 has 12 amino acids. Trimming stripped 5 bases from V and 5 bases from J, with 9 bases between. The CDR3 nucleotides are TGTGCCAGCAGTCGAGAGCATTATGGCTACACCTTC. Translating gives CASSREHYGYTF.

This chain uses TRBV5-4 with TRBJ2-3, with 9 positions matching TRBD1. Germline V gives CDR1 SGHNT, CDR2 YYREEE (reference sequence). V lost 6 bases and J lost 4; bases outside the gene matches: 9. The CDR3 consists of 15 residues. The CDR3 protein is CASNLDRGGADTQYF. The CDR3 DNA reads TGTGCCAGCAACCTAGACAGGGGGGGTGCAGATACGCAGTATTTT.

The chain links TRBV18 to TRBJ1-2; D perhaps matches TRBD1 (6 bases). V was cut by 6 bases and J by 4 bases, with 15 bases left in between. The CDR3 sequence is 14 residues long. The V gene's germline CDR1 is KGHSH and CDR2 LQKENI. As DNA, the CDR3 is TGTGCCAGCTCCCCGCAGGGGATCGGCTATGGCTACACCTTC. Protein sequence: CASSPQGIGYGYTF.

Details on this clone: A read error may produce the germline difference seen at one junction end. The chain carries TRBV29-1 and TRBJ2-7; TRBD2 might be the D (6 bases). Looked up from germline, CDR1 is SQVTM and CDR2 is ANQGSEA. CDR3 length: 12 residues. CDR3 sequence: CSVVLASCEQYF. The CDR3 region has the DNA TGCAGCGTTGTACTAGCCTCCTGCGAGCAGTACTTC.

The V gene is TRBV19, the J gene TRBJ1-6; 7 bases are shared with TRBD1. The trim removed 5 bases at V and 9 bases at J, leaving 7 bases unmatched. Germline V lookup: CDR1 LNHDA, CDR2 SQIVND (reference sequence). This CDR3 comprises 14 residues. CDR3 in DNA: TGTGCCAGTAGTGTCACAGGGGCAGGTTCACCCCTCCACTTT. Its translation is CASSVTGAGSPLHF.

CDR3: CASSGGRSGAPSYEQYF. The CDR3 bases are TGTGCCAGCAGTGGCGGACGTAGCGGGGCGCCCTCCTACGAGCAGTACTTC. The chain uses TRBV6-1 and TRBJ2-7; 8 positions agree with TRBD2. Germline assignment: CDR1 MNHNS and CDR2 SASEGT. This CDR3 is 17 amino acids long. V dropped 4 bases and J dropped 0; count of bases not matched to a gene: 11.

This chain connects TRBV15 to TRBJ2-7; D is perhaps TRBD2 (5 bases). With 0 bases removed from V and 3 bases from J, the gap between germline ends came to 12 bases. This CDR3 has 15 amino acids. Germline CDR1 is LNHNV and CDR2 is YYDKDF (reference sequence). The CDR3 DNA sequence: TGTGCCACCAGCAGAGATATTCGGGGAGACTACGAGCAGTACTTC. Amino acid sequence: CATSRDIRGDYEQYF.

The chain is built from TRBV4-1 and TRBJ2-1; 9 nucleotides match TRBD1. Germline CDR1 reads MGHRA; CDR2 reads YSYEKL. Germline trimming cut 3 bases from V and 5 bases from J; bases unmatched to any gene: 11. The CDR3 totals 17 residues. CDR3 loop: CASSHGTGSGGDNEQFF. The DNA for the CDR3 is TGCGCCAGCAGCCACGGGACAGGGTCGGGGGGCGACAATGAGCAGTTCTTC.

The CDR3 reads CASSPSSGGGYEQYF. CDR3 DNA: TGTGCCAGCAGTCCCTCTAGCGGGGGGGGCTACGAGCAGTACTTC. The chain combines TRBV6-5 with TRBJ2-7, with TRBD2 matching over 12 bases. The CDR3 totals 15 residues. Trimming cost V 5 bases and J 3 bases; bases outside gene matches: 5. Germline CDR1 is MNHEY and CDR2 is SVGAGI.

The chain recombines TRBV14 with TRBJ2-7; no clear D. V was pared by 4 bases and J by 0 bases, with 10 bases between. The CDR3 is made up of 14 amino acids. Per the germline V gene, CDR1 is SGHDN and CDR2 is FVKESK. The CDR3 spells CASSLQLLSYEQYF. DNA of the CDR3: TGTGCCAGCAGCCTACAGCTTCTCTCCTACGAGCAGTACTTC. Complete variable domain (other parts from reference TRBV14 and TRBJ2-7): EAGVTQFPSHSVIEKGQTVTLRCDPISGHDNLYWYRRVMGKEIKFLLHFVKESKQDESGMPNNRFLAERTGGTYSTLKVQPAELEDSGVYFCASSLQLLSYEQYFGPGTRLTVT.

The chain carries TRBV9 and TRBJ1-3; 10 bases align to TRBD1. Germline lookup yields CDR1 SGDLS and CDR2 YYNGEE. Germline trimming cut 3 bases from V and 6 bases from J; bases unmatched to any gene: 9. This CDR3 is 16 amino acids long. The CDR3 DNA is TGTGCCAGCAGCGCGACCCCGACAGGGGGCTCAAACACCATATATTTT. Protein sequence: CASSATPTGGSNTIYF. Looking up the rest from reference TRBV9 and TRBJ1-3 gives the full variable domain: DSGVTQTPKHLITATGQRVTLRCSPRSGDLSVYWYQQSLDQGLQFLIQYYNGEERAKGNILERFSAQQFPDLHSELNLSSLELGDSALYFCASSATPTGGSNTIYFGEGSWLTVV.

This chain joins TRBV11-3 and TRBJ2-1; no definite D call. The V end was cut by 4 bases, the J end by 7 bases, with 14 bases between. The CDR3 has 14 amino acids. The germline V gene has CDR1 SGHNT and CDR2 YENEEA. The CDR3 DNA reads TGTGCCAGCAGCTCGCCATCGGGTGCAAATGAGCAGTTCTTC. Its translation is CASSSPSGANEQFF.

The CDR3 loop is CASSRSGSSYEQYF. The CDR3 DNA sequence: TGTGCCAGCAGCCGAAGCGGGAGCTCCTACGAGCAGTACTTC. This chain connects TRBV6-5 to TRBJ2-7; 8 bases align to TRBD2. Germline-derived CDR1 and CDR2 are MNHEY and SVGAGI. Losses at the gene ends were 6 bases for V and 0 bases for J; bases not matched to a gene: 4. The CDR3 has 14 amino acids.

The chain recombines TRBV5-1 with TRBJ2-7, with D maybe TRBD2 (5 bases). Germline V gives CDR1 SGHRS, CDR2 YFSETQ. The CDR3 runs to 13 residues. Trimming took off 5 bases at V and 4 bases at J, with 13 bases between the two ends. The chain's CDR3 is CASSPRTGYEQYF. In DNA form, the CDR3 reads TGCGCCAGCAGTCCACGGACTGGTTACGAGCAGTACTTC.

This rearrangement joins TRBV2 to TRBJ1-5; TRBD1 matches at 7 bases. This CDR3 comprises 13 residues. Germline values: CDR1 SNHLY, CDR2 FYNNEI. V shed 6 bases and J 7 bases; nucleotides not matched to a gene: 6. The CDR3, as DNA: TGTGCCAGCAGGGGGACAGCGCGGCAGCCCCAGCATTTT. Translated: CASRGTARQPQHF.

The rearrangement links TRBV3-1 (or the pseudogene TRBV3-2) to TRBJ1-1; possible D gene TRBD1, 5 bases. Germline assignment: CDR1 LGHDT and CDR2 YNNKEL (reference sequence). The CDR3 sequence is 13 residues long. V dropped 4 bases and J dropped 1 base, with 7 bases sitting between them. The CDR3 loop is CASSRGENTEAFF. CDR3 nucleotide sequence: TGTGCCAGCAGCCGGGGCGAGAACACTGAAGCTTTCTTT.

This clone showed up just a few times. The chain joins TRBV3-1 (or the pseudogene TRBV3-2) to TRBJ1-5; the D is unclear. This CDR3 has 14 amino acids. Trimming took 1 base from V and 13 from J, leaving 17 bases between them. CDR1 and CDR2 from the germline V gene are LGHDT and YNNKEL (reference sequence). CDR3 region: CASSQGRRSEGQHF. CDR3 coding DNA: TGTGCCAGCAGCCAAGGTCGGCGCTCCGAGGGACAGCATTTT.